This TCR beta chain was observed in a study of T cells after yellow fever vaccination. This clonotype occurred a few times. TCRdb recomputed calls from the 5' RACE reads with MiXCR, one row per CDR3 protein. Of 300,000 or so distinct CDR3 sequences listed, around 8.1% are singletons. Germline V gene sequence: CDR1 MNHEY, CDR2 SVGAGI. This CDR3 contains 14 residues. Trimming took off 7 bases at V and 5 bases at J, with 17 bases between the two ends. This receptor was obtained from a man aged 18-30 years who received the YFV17D yellow fever vaccine. The sequences come from PBMCs, collected approximately 40 days after the first yellow fever vaccination. The rearrangement uses TRBV6-5 and TRBJ2-5; tentatively, D is TRBD1 (6 bases). The CDR3 DNA follows: TGTGCCAGCATTTCGGGGCGACAGGACGAGACCCAGTACTTC. The encoded protein is CASISGRQDETQYF.